This entry features one T cell receptor beta chain sequence. Antigen unknown. Germline-derived CDR1 and CDR2 are SGHNT and YYREEE (reference sequence). The CDR3 length is 12 residues. This specimen belongs to a study of radiation and T cells in renal cell carcinoma. Regarding the study as a whole: No pretreatment tumor biopsies were available for baseline clonotypes.

Documented time point: blood 4 weeks post-SBRT, at nephrectomy. Indicated treatment: 15 Gy SBRT to primary tumor, nephrectomy 4 weeks later. The table came from immunoSEQ multiplex PCR; TCRdb's copy has only in-frame clones and leaves some out. The sample contains over 35,000 clones, 80% to 85% of which appear only once. Material: blood, obtained from a patient whose treatment included radiotherapy and nephrectomy. The chain uses TRBV5-4 and TRBJ2-5; D call uncertain. The DNA matches TRBJ2-7 better at its end, which makes the J call doubtful. The receptor comes from a woman aged 70 to 79 with renal cell carcinoma. CDR3 DNA sequence: TGTGCCAGCAGCCGAGACGGGTACGAGCAGTACTTC. It codes for CASSRDGYEQYF.